A single sample gave rise to the 27 T cell receptor beta chains below, sequenced in a study of graft-versus-host responses after intestinal transplantation. The data were produced by immunoSEQ multiplex PCR, yet TCRdb's version contains in-frame clones alone and is incomplete. This sample has 65,000 to 90,000 clones, with around 93% found just once. The antigens for these receptors are not known. Sequenced here: unstimulated CD8+ T cells sorted from spleen or lymph node cells, sampled before transplant. Every receptor here comes from a human donor who was the organ donor for an intestinal transplant.

This clone has a single count. The chain links TRBV4-3 to TRBJ2-6, with D perhaps matching TRBD2 (5 bases). The CDR3 runs to 16 residues. V gave up 0 bases and J gave up 4 bases, with 10 bases separating them. Germline CDR1 LGHNA, CDR2 YSLEER. Here the CDR3 DNA reads TGCGCCAGCAGCCAAGATTTAGCGATGGGGGCCAACGTCCTGACTTTC. This sequence encodes CASSQDLAMGANVLTF.

This chain joins TRBV25-1 and TRBJ2-3; 11 nucleotides align to TRBD2. Trimming at V came to 4 bases and at J to 8 bases, leaving 5 bases not matched to a gene. In germline, CDR1 is MGHDK, CDR2 SYGVNS. The CDR3 loop spans 14 amino acids. CDR3: CASSGTSGGVTQYF. CDR3 nucleotide sequence: TGTGCCAGCAGTGGCACTAGCGGGGGTGTTACGCAGTATTTT.

V is TRBV4-3 and J is TRBJ2-3, with TRBD2 matching 13 bases. J was trimmed by 3 bases and V by 2 bases; bases with no gene match: 8. Germline CDR1 reads LGHNA; CDR2 reads YSLEER. The CDR3 loop spans 18 amino acids. The chain's CDR3 is CASSQLPTSGGGTDTQYF. The CDR3 nucleotides read TGCGCCAGCAGCCAACTACCCACTAGCGGGGGGGGTACAGATACGCAGTATTTT.

V usage is TRBV27 and J usage is TRBJ1-6; D possibly corresponds to TRBD1 (6 bases). The CDR3 loop spans 13 amino acids. The germline V gene encodes CDR1 MNHEY and CDR2 SMNVEV (reference sequence). The germline V and J ends were trimmed by 3 bases and 14 bases, with 14 bases remaining between them. The CDR3 loop reads CASSLEDSQALHF. The CDR3 nucleotides read TGTGCCAGCAGTTTGGAGGACAGTCAAGCCCTCCACTTT.

This chain connects TRBV27 to TRBJ2-1, with 13 bases identical to TRBD2. Germline trimming cut 6 bases from V and 10 bases from J; bases unmatched to any gene: 6. Germline CDR1 and CDR2: MNHEY and SMNVEV (reference sequence). CDR3 length equals 14 residues. The CDR3: CASSWTSGGYEQFF. The CDR3 nucleotides read TGTGCCAGCAGCTGGACTAGCGGGGGTTACGAGCAGTTCTTC.

The genes are TRBV9 and TRBJ2-1, with 8 nucleotides matching TRBD2. This CDR3 region has 15 residues. J gave up 4 bases and V 4 bases, and 7 bases lay outside the gene matches. The germline V gene has CDR1 SGDLS and CDR2 YYNGEE. The CDR3 is CASSLTSGVYNEQFF. DNA for the CDR3: TGTGCCAGCAGCCTAACTAGCGGAGTATACAATGAGCAGTTCTTC.

This chain joins TRBV30 and TRBJ2-7; D is uncertain. The CDR3 is 15 amino acids. CDR1 and CDR2 (germline): GTSNPN, SVGIG (reference sequence). V shed 2 bases and J shed 3 bases, with 17 bases lying between them. This chain's CDR3 is CAWSHSAAIDYEQYF. The CDR3 coding sequence is TGTGCCTGGAGTCACAGTGCAGCTATAGACTACGAGCAGTACTTC.

This chain connects TRBV12-1 to TRBJ2-7; TRBD1 is taken as the D call from the table, unchecked against the DNA. TRBV12-1 is given as a pseudogene. This CDR3 has 16 amino acids. In nucleotides, the CDR3 is TGTGCCAGCAGCACCTACACACAGGGGGCCGGTTACGAGCAGTACTTC. It is translated as CASSTYTQGAGYEQYF.

The V gene is TRBV7-9, the J gene TRBJ2-7, with TRBD1 as a possible D gene (5 bases). The CDR3 is 14 residues long. Germline V lookup: CDR1 SEHNR, CDR2 FQNEAQ (reference sequence). The ends were cut back, 3 bases at V and 0 bases at J, with 9 bases in the middle. CDR3 DNA: TGTGCCAGCAGCTTTACAGGAGACTCCTACGAGCAGTACTTC. Translating gives CASSFTGDSYEQYF. Variable domain in full (rest from reference TRBV7-9 and TRBJ2-7): DTGVSQNPRHKITKRGQNVTFRCDPISEHNRLYWYRQTLGQGPEFLTYFQNEAQLEKSRLLSDRFSAERPKGSFSTLEIQRTEQGDSAMYLCASSFTGDSYEQYFGPGTRLTVT.

This chain uses TRBV29-1 with TRBJ1-1, with D perhaps matching TRBD1 (6 bases). The CDR3 totals 13 residues. V dropped 3 bases and J dropped 1 base, with 9 bases sitting between them. Germline CDR1 is SQVTM and CDR2 is ANQGSEA. The CDR3 DNA reads as TGCAGCGTTGATGGGGGCCAGAACACTGAAGCTTTCTTT. This gives the protein CSVDGGQNTEAFF.

As DNA, the CDR3 is TGTGCCAGCAGAATCTTTGCTAGCGGGGGCACAGATACGCAGTATTTT. Protein sequence: CASRIFASGGTDTQYF. The chain recombines TRBV4-2 with TRBJ2-3; 9 positions agree with TRBD2. There are 16 residues in the CDR3. Germline V lookup: CDR1 LGHNA, CDR2 YNFKEQ. The junction had 8 bases not matched to a gene; V was cut back by 6 bases and J by 1 base.

The chain uses TRBV5-6 and TRBJ2-5; D may be TRBD1 (6 bases). CDR1 and CDR2 (germline): SGHDT, YYEEEE. V shed 5 bases and J shed 3 bases, with 11 bases lying between them. This CDR3 has 13 amino acids. The CDR3 nucleotides read TGTGCCAGCAGACAGGGCTTTGAAGAGACCCAGTACTTC. Protein: CASRQGFEETQYF.

Written as DNA, the CDR3 is TGTGCCAGCAGGGGCCACGGGGTGACATACGAGCAGTACTTC. Its protein is CASRGHGVTYEQYF. The chain joins TRBV5-6 to TRBJ2-7; D perhaps matches TRBD2 (5 bases). The CDR3 covers 14 residues. Germline assignment: CDR1 SGHDT and CDR2 YYEEEE. V lost 5 bases and J lost 4, with 16 bases in between.

The chain recombines TRBV5-4 with TRBJ2-1; D uncertain. The CDR3 is made up of 13 amino acids. The V end was cut by 2 bases, the J end by 10 bases, with 13 bases between. Germline V lookup: CDR1 SGHNT, CDR2 YYREEE (reference sequence). The CDR3: CASSFGTPREQFF. In nucleotides, the CDR3 is TGTGCCAGCAGCTTCGGTACGCCTCGGGAGCAGTTCTTC.

About this clone itself: Other DNA sequences in this sample translate to the same CDR3. Written as DNA, the CDR3 is TGTGCCAGTAGTCCGGGACAGGGGGCCTACGAGCAGTACTTC. Its translation is CASSPGQGAYEQYF. V gene TRBV19 combines with J gene TRBJ2-7; 11 bases are shared with TRBD1. The J segment lost 2 bases and the V segment lost 5 bases, leaving 2 bases of the junction unmatched. Germline V gene lookup returns CDR1 LNHDA and CDR2 SQIVND (reference sequence). This CDR3 spans 14 amino acids.

The chain joins TRBV5-8 to TRBJ1-4, with 8 bases identical to TRBD1. The length of the CDR3 is 14 residues. The germline V gene encodes CDR1 SGHTS and CDR2 YDEGEE. J gave up 8 bases and V 3 bases, and 6 bases lay outside the gene matches. DNA for the CDR3: TGTGCCAGCAGCTCCGGACAGGGCTGGGAAAAACTGTTTTTT. Amino acid sequence: CASSSGQGWEKLFF.

This sequence joins TRBV6-6 and TRBJ2-2; a possible D gene is TRBD2 (7 bases). Germline-derived CDR1 and CDR2 are MNHNY and SVGAGI (reference sequence). There are 12 residues in the CDR3. V was pared by 8 bases and J by 4 bases, with 8 bases between. CDR3 nucleotide sequence: TGTGCCAGCGGGGGGGCCACCGGGGAGCTGTTTTTT. This codes for CASGGATGELFF.

This clone was observed once. This chain joins TRBV13 and TRBJ2-7, with D hard to call. The CDR3 is made up of 13 amino acids. CDR1 and CDR2 from the germline V gene are PRHDT and FYEKMQ (reference sequence). Trimming took off 4 bases at V and 6 bases at J, with 13 bases between the two ends. Here the CDR3 DNA reads TGTGCCAGCAGCTCCCCCCCTCCGGGCGAGCAGTACTTC. It is translated as CASSSPPPGEQYF.

This chain uses TRBV4-3 with TRBJ2-2, with 9 bases aligning to TRBD1. Germline V lookup: CDR1 LGHNA, CDR2 YSLEER. V lost 3 bases and J lost 4; bases outside the gene matches: 18. The CDR3 is 20 residues long. The CDR3: CASSQPITPGQGYGTGELFF. The CDR3 DNA reads as TGCGCCAGCAGCCAGCCTATTACCCCGGGACAGGGATACGGCACCGGGGAGCTGTTTTTT.

This sequence joins TRBV4-1 and TRBJ2-5; no clear D. The DNA end favors TRBJ2-7, so the J call may be wrong. Germline lookup yields CDR1 MGHRA and CDR2 YSYEKL. This CDR3 has 15 residues. The CDR3 region is CASSQVAASSYEQYF. CDR3 DNA sequence: TGCGCCAGCAGCCAAGTCGCTGCGTCCTCCTACGAGCAGTACTTC.

The V call is TRBV4-2, the J call TRBJ2-2; TRBD2 agrees at 11 bases. V shed 0 bases, J shed 5 bases, and the junction held 5 bases outside the gene matches. Germline V gene lookup returns CDR1 LGHNA and CDR2 YNFKEQ. CDR3 size: 17 residues. This CDR3 reads CASSQDGLAGGTGELFF. Here the CDR3 DNA reads TGTGCCAGCAGCCAAGATGGGCTAGCGGGAGGTACCGGGGAGCTGTTTTTT.

V usage is TRBV7-3 and J usage is TRBJ2-3, with a weak D call TRBD2 (6 bases). In germline, CDR1 is SGHTA, CDR2 FQGTGA. V was shortened by 0 bases and J by 0 bases, with 7 bases between the two germline ends. The CDR3 length is 15 residues. CDR3 DNA: TGTGCCAGCAGCTTAACCGGGGGTAGCACAGATACGCAGTATTTT. The encoded protein is CASSLTGGSTDTQYF. Combining the CDR3 with reference TRBV7-3 and TRBJ2-3 gives the whole variable domain GAGVSQTPSNKVTEKGKYVELRCDPISGHTALYWYRQSLGQGPEFLIYFQGTGAADDSGLPNDRFFAVRPEGSVSTLKIQRTERGDSAVYLCASSLTGGSTDTQYFGPGTRLTVL.

V and J are TRBV4-3 and TRBJ2-1, with TRBD1 identical over 9 bases. J gave up 1 base and V 6 bases, and 4 bases lay outside the gene matches. In germline, CDR1 is LGHNA, CDR2 YSLEER. The CDR3 totals 15 residues. CDR3 residues: CASSPGTGSYNEQFF. The CDR3 DNA reads as TGCGCCAGCAGTCCCGGGACAGGGTCCTACAATGAGCAGTTCTTC.

V usage is TRBV10-3 and J usage is TRBJ1-5; weak D call: TRBD1 (5 bases). CDR3 size: 15 residues. Trimming cost V 0 bases and J 0 bases, with 6 bases left between them. Germline CDR1 reads ENHRY; CDR2 reads SYGVKD. The CDR3 loop is CAISESTDSNQPQHF. CDR3 DNA: TGTGCCATCAGTGAGTCGACAGATAGCAATCAGCCCCAGCATTTT.

The V gene is TRBV10-2, the J gene TRBJ2-7; a weak D match, TRBD2 (5 bases). CDR1 WSHSY and CDR2 SAAADI come from the germline V gene. The V gene lost 8 bases and the J gene lost 5 bases, with 10 bases spanning the gap. This CDR3 is 11 amino acids long. The CDR3 DNA reads TGCGCCAGCGAAGTGGGAGACGAGCAGTACTTC. Residues: CASEVGDEQYF.

V is TRBV30 and J is TRBJ2-7; 8 positions match TRBD1. Trimming took 1 base from V and 0 from J; bases not matched to a gene: 2. The CDR3 contains 14 residues. Germline lookup yields CDR1 GTSNPN and CDR2 SVGIG (reference sequence). The chain's CDR3 is CAWSAGTGSYEQYF. Here the CDR3 DNA reads TGTGCCTGGAGTGCCGGGACAGGCTCCTACGAGCAGTACTTC.

V usage is TRBV5-1 and J usage is TRBJ2-5; no firm D call. This CDR3 contains 13 residues. V gave up 4 bases and J gave up 1 base, with 8 bases separating them. CDR1 is SGHRS and CDR2 is YFSETQ in the germline V gene. CDR3 region: CASSDTLQETQYF. CDR3 nucleotide sequence: TGCGCCAGCAGCGACACCCTCCAAGAGACCCAGTACTTC.